In its sample, the clone carrying this TCR beta chain was seen many times. The sample belongs to a study of patients and donors after allogeneic stem cell transplantation. One entry per CDR3 protein results from TCRdb running MiXCR on the RT-PCR reads. The data show roughly 230,000 distinct CDR3 sequences, around an eighth seen once. V lost 6 bases and J lost 1, with 13 bases in between. Per the germline V gene, CDR1 is SGHAT and CDR2 is FQDESV (reference sequence). The length of the CDR3 is 14 residues. This sequence joins TRBV11-1 and TRBJ2-7, with D perhaps matching TRBD1 or TRBD2 (5 bases each). The receptor was derived from a human donor who was either an allogeneic HSCT recipient or a stem cell or donor lymphocyte infusion donor (not recorded which). It is not recorded whose cells these are; they may come from a transplant donor. Sequenced material: blood, either unsorted or a sorted T cell fraction (not recorded which). CDR3 in amino acids: CASRQGRWSYEQYF. CDR3 bases: TGTGCCAGCAGGCAGGGACGATGGTCCTACGAGCAGTACTTC.